This T cell receptor (beta chain) derives from a study of beta chain features in type 1 diabetes. Overall study findings and caveats: Insertion counts at VDJ junctions were lower in type 1 diabetes patients, who also showed more deletions there.

The sample holds a few counts of this clone. Its antigen remains unknown. Sequenced material consisted of expressed TCRB transcripts (all of the isolated RNA was reverse transcribed). Libraries were prepared by immunoSEQ multiplex PCR; TCRdb keeps only in-frame clonotypes and omits some of them. The sample has about 140,000 clones, roughly 7.2% seen once; the top ten hold about 1.4%. This TCR derives from a woman aged 30 to 39 in good health. The sample taken for sequencing was central memory CD4+ T cells from blood.

The CDR3 region is CASSQRVNHVPGLENEQFF. CDR3 DNA sequence: TGCGCCAGCAGCCAACGCGTCAACCATGTTCCGGGACTAGAGAATGAGCAGTTCTTC. V and J are TRBV4-3 and TRBJ2-1; TRBD2 matches at 8 bases. Germline V gene data show CDR1 as LGHNA and CDR2 as YSLEER. Trimming took 2 bases from V and 7 from J; bases not matched to a gene: 19. The CDR3 has 19 residues.